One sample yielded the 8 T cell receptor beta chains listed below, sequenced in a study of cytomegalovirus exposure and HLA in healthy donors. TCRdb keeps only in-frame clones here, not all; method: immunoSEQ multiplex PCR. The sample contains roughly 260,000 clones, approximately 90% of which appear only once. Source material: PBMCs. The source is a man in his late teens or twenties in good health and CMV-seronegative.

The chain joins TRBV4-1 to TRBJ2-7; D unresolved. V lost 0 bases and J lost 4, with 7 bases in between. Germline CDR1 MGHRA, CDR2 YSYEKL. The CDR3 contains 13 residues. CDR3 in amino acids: CASSQDHRYEQYF. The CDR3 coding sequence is TGCGCCAGCAGCCAAGATCACAGATACGAGCAGTACTTC.

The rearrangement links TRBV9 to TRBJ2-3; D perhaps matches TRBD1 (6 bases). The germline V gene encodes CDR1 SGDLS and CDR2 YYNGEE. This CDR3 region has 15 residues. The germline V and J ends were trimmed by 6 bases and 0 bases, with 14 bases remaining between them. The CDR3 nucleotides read TGTGCCAGCACCCTTTTGACAGGCAGCACAGATACGCAGTATTTT. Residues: CASTLLTGSTDTQYF.

The CDR3 region is CASSATSPPGELFF. DNA for the CDR3: TGTGCCAGCAGCGCGACTAGCCCGCCCGGGGAGCTGTTTTTT. The rearrangement joins TRBV9 to TRBJ2-2; 7 bases are a match to TRBD2. The CDR3 has 14 residues. J gave up 6 bases and V 3 bases, and 5 bases lay outside the gene matches. Germline V gene lookup returns CDR1 SGDLS and CDR2 YYNGEE. Looking up the rest from reference TRBV9 and TRBJ2-2 gives the full variable domain: DSGVTQTPKHLITATGQRVTLRCSPRSGDLSVYWYQQSLDQGLQFLIQYYNGEERAKGNILERFSAQQFPDLHSELNLSSLELGDSALYFCASSATSPPGELFFGEGSRLTVL.

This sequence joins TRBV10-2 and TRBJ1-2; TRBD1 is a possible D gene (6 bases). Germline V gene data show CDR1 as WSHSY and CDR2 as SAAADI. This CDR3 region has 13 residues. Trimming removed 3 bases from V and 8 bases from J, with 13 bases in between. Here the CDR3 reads CASSDYRVEGYTF. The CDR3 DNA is TGCGCCAGCAGTGACTACAGGGTCGAAGGCTACACCTTC.

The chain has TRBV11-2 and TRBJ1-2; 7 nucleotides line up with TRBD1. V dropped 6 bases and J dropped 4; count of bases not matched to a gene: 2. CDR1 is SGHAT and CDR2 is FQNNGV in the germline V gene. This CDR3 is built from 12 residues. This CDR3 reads CASRRDSYGYTF. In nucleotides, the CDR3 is TGTGCCAGCAGGAGGGACAGCTATGGCTACACCTTC.

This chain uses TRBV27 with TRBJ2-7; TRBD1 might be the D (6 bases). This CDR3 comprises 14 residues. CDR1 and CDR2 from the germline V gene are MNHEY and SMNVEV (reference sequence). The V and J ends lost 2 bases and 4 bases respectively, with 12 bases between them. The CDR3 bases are TGTGCCAGCAGTTTAAGGGGGAAAACTTACGAGCAGTACTTC. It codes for CASSLRGKTYEQYF.

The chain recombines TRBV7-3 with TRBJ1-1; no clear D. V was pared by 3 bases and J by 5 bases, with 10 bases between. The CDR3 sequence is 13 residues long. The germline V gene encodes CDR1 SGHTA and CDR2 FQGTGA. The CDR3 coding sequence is TGTGCCAGCAGCTTTTCTGTGGAGACTGAAGCTTTCTTT. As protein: CASSFSVETEAFF.

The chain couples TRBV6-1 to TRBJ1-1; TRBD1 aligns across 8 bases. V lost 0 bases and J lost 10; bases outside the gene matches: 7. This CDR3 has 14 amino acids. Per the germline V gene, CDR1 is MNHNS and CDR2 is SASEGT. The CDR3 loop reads CASSEAAQQGGAFF. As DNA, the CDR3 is TGTGCCAGCAGTGAAGCGGCCCAACAGGGGGGAGCTTTCTTT.